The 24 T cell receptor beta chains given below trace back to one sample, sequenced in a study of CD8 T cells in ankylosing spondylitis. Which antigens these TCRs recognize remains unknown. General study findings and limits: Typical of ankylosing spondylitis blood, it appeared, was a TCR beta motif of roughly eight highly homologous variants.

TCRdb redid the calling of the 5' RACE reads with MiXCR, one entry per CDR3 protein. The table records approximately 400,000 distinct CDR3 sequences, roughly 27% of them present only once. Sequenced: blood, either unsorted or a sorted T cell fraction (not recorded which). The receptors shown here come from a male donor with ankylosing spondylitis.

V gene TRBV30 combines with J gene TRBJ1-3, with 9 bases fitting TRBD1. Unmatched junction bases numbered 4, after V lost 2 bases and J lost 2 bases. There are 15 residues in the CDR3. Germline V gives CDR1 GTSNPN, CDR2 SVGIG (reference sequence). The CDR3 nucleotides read TGTGCCTGGAGTCCTCGGACAGGGGCTGGAAACACCATATATTTT. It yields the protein CAWSPRTGAGNTIYF.

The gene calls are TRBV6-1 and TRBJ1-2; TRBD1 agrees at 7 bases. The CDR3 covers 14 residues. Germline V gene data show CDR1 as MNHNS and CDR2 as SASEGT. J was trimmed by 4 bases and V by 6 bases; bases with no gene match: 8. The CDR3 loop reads CASSNDRDSYGYTF. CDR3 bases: TGTGCCAGCAGCAACGACCGGGACAGCTATGGCTACACCTTC.

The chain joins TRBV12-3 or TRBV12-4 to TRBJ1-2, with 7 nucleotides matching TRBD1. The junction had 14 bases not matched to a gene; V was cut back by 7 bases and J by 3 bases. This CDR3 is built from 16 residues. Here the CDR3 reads CASTQPSRGLHYGYTF. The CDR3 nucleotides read TGTGCCAGCACCCAGCCTTCTAGGGGGCTCCACTATGGCTACACCTTC.

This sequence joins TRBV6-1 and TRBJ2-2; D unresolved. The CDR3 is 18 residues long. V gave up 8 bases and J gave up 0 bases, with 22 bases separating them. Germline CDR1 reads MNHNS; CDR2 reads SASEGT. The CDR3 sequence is CASRAPPFGPSNTGELFF. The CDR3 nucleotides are TGTGCCAGCCGCGCCCCCCCTTTCGGACCGTCGAACACCGGGGAGCTGTTTTTT.

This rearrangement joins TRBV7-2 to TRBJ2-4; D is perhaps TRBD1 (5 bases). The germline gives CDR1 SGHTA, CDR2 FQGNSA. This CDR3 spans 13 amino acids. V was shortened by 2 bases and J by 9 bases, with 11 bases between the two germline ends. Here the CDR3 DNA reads TGTGCCAGCAGCTTACGGCAGGGTGGCATTCAGTACTTC. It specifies CASSLRQGGIQYF. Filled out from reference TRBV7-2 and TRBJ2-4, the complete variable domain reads GAGVSQSPSNKVTEKGKDVELRCDPISGHTALYWYRQSLGQGLEFLIYFQGNSAPDKSGLPSDRFSAERTGGSVSTLTIQRTQQEDSAVYLCASSLRQGGIQYFGAGTRLSVL.

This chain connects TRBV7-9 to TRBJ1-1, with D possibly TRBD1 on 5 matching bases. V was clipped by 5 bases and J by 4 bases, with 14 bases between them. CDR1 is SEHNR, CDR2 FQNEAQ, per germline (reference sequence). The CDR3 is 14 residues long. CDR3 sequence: CASSIPGGGTEAFF. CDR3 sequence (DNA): TGTGCCAGCAGCATCCCCGGGGGTGGCACTGAAGCTTTCTTT.

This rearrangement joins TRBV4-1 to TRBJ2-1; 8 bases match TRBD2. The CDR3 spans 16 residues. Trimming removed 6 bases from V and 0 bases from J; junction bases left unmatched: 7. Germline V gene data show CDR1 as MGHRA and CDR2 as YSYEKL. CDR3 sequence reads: CASSSPSGSSYNEQFF. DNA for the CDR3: TGCGCCAGCAGTTCACCGAGCGGGAGCTCCTACAATGAGCAGTTCTTC.

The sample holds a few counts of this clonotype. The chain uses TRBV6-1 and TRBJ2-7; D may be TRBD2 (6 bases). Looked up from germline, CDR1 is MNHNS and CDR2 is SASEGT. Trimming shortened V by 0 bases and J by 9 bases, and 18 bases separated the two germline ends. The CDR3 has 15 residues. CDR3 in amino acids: CASSEALGTPLGQYF. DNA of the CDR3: TGTGCCAGCAGTGAAGCGCTTGGGACTCCTCTCGGGCAGTACTTC.

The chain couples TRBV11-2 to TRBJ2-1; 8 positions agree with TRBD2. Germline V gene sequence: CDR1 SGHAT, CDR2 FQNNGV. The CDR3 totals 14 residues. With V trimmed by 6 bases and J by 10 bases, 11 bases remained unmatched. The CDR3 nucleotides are TGTGCCAGCAGGGACATAAGCGGGGGATGGGAGCAGTTCTTC. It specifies CASRDISGGWEQFF. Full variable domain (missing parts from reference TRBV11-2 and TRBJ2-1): EAGVAQSPRYKIIEKRQSVAFWCNPISGHATLYWYQQILGQGPKLLIQFQNNGVVDDSQLPKDRFSAERLKGVDSTLKIQPAKLEDSAVYLCASRDISGGWEQFFGPGTRLTVL.

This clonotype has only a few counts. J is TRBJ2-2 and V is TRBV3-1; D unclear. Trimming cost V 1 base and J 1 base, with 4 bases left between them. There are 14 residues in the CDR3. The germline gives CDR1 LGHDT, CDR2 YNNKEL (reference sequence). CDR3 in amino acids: CASSQVVNTGELFF. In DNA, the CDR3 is TGTGCCAGCAGCCAAGTAGTGAACACCGGGGAGCTGTTTTTT.

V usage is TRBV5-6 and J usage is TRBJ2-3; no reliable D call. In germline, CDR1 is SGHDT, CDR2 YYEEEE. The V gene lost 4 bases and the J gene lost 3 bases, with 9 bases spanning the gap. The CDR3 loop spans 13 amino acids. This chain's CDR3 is CASSHYRTDTQYF. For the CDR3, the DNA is TGTGCCAGCAGCCACTATAGAACAGATACGCAGTATTTT.

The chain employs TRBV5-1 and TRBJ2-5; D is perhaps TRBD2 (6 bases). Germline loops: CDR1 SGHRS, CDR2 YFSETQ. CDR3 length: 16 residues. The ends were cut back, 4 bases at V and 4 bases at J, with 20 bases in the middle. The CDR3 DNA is TGCGCCAGCAGCCTCGCTGGATCTTGGAGGGGAGAGACCCAGTACTTC. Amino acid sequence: CASSLAGSWRGETQYF.

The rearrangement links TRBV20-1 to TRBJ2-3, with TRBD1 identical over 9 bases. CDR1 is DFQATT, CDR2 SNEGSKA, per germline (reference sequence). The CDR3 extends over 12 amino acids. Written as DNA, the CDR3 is TGCAGCAACAGGGGGCAGGGAGATACGCAGTATTTT. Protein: CSNRGQGDTQYF.

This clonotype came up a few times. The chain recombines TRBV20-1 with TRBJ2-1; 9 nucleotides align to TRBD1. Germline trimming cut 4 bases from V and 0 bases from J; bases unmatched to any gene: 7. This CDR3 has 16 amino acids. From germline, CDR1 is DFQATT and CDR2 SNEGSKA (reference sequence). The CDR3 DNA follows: TGCAGTGCTATCGACAGGGGGACGAGCTCCTACAATGAGCAGTTCTTC. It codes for CSAIDRGTSSYNEQFF.

In DNA form, the CDR3 reads TGTGCCAGCAGCTTAGGCTACAGGGACCTCTACAATGAGCAGTTCTTC. Amino acid sequence: CASSLGYRDLYNEQFF. The rearrangement joins TRBV7-9 to TRBJ2-1; TRBD1 might be the D (6 bases). The V gene lost 1 base and the J gene lost 3 bases, with 13 bases spanning the gap. Germline V gives CDR1 SEHNR, CDR2 FQNEAQ (reference sequence). This CDR3 is built from 16 residues.

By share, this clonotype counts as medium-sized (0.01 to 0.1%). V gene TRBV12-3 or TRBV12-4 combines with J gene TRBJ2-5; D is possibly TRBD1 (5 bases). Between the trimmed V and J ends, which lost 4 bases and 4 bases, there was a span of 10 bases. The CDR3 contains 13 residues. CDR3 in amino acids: CASSSGFRETQYF. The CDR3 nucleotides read TGTGCCAGCAGTTCAGGGTTTCGAGAGACCCAGTACTTC.

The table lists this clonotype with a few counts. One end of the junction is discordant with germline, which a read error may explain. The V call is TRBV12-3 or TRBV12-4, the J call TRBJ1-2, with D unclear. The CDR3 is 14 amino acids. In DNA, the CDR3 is TGTGCCAGCAGTTTAGCGCTAAAGGGAAGGGCCGTCGCCTTC. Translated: CASSLALKGRAVAF.

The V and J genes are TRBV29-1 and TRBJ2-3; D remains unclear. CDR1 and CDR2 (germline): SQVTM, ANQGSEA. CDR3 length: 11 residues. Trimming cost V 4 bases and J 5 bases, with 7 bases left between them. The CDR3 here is CSVGSQDTQYF. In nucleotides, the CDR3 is TGCAGCGTTGGGAGCCAAGATACGCAGTATTTT.

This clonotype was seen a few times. The CDR3, as DNA: TGCGCCAGCAGTGAACCAGCGGGAGAAGAGACCCAGTACTTC. Its protein product is CASSEPAGEETQYF. The chain carries TRBV10-1 and TRBJ2-5, with 8 nucleotides matching TRBD2. The CDR3 length is 14 residues. Germline V CDR1 and CDR2: WNHNN, SYGVQD (reference sequence). V lost 3 bases and J lost 3; bases outside the gene matches: 3.

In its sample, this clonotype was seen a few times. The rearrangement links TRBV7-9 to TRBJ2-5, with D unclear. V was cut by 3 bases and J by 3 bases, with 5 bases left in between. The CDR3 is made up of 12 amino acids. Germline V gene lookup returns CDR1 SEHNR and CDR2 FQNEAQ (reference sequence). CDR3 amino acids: CASSFYKETQYF. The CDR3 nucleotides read TGTGCCAGCAGCTTCTATAAAGAGACCCAGTACTTC.

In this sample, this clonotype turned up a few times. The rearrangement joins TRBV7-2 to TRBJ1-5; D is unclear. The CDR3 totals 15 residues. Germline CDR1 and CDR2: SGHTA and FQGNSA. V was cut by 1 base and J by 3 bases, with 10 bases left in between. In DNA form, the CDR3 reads TGTGCCAGCAGCTTAGATGGTTACGACAATCAGCCCCAGCATTTT. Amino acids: CASSLDGYDNQPQHF.

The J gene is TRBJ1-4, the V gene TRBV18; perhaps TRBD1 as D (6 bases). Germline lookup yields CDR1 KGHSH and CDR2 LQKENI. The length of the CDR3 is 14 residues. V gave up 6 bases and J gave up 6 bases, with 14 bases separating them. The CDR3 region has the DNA TGTGCCAGCTCTCCTCGGACAGTGGATGAAAAACTGTTTTTT. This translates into CASSPRTVDEKLFF.

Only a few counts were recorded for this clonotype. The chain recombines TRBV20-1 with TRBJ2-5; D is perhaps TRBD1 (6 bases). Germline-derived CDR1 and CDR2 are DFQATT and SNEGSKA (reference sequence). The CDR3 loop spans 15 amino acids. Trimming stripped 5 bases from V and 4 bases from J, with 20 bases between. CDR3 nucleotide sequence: TGCAGTGCTCAATTTGGGGGCTCCTCTCTAGAGACCCAGTACTTC. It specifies CSAQFGGSSLETQYF.

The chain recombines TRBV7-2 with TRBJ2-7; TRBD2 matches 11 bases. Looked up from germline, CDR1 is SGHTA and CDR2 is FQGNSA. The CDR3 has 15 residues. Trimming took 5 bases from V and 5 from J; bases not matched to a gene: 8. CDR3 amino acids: CASSASGRYYDEQYF. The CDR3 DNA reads TGTGCCAGCAGCGCTAGCGGGAGGTATTACGACGAGCAGTACTTC.